Below, 5 T cell receptor beta chains from the same sample are listed, as sequenced in a study of vaccination effects on CD4 cells after COVID-19. Culture proceeded for nine to ten days, and CD4+ T cells were then isolated. The method was immunoSEQ multiplex PCR; TCRdb's version includes in-frame clones alone and lacks a portion of them. The sample includes tens of thousands of clones, 50% to 70% seen only once; the top ten take 4.5% to 6.5%. No antigen has been assigned to these receptors. The material sequenced was CD4+ T cells from PBMCs cultured without peptide, taken before COVID-19 vaccination. These receptors came from a human donor who received a COVID-19 vaccine.

This clone has only one observation. The chain joins TRBV3-1 (or the pseudogene TRBV3-2) to TRBJ1-1; a weak D match, TRBD1 (6 bases). The CDR3 runs 13 residues. Trimming removed 8 bases from V and 3 bases from J, with 13 bases in between. The germline V gene has CDR1 LGHDT and CDR2 YNNKEL (reference sequence). CDR3 DNA sequence: TGTGCCAGCTCCTCCAACAGGGACACTGAAGCTTTCTTT. Encoded protein: CASSSNRDTEAFF.

V and J are TRBV28 and TRBJ1-3; D ambiguous. Germline-derived CDR1 and CDR2 are MDHEN and SYDVKM. V was shortened by 2 bases and J by 0 bases, with 17 bases between the two germline ends. The CDR3 has 18 residues. CDR3 DNA sequence: TGTGCCAGCAGTTTAGGCGGACTGGCCTCCCACTCTGGAAACACCATATATTTT. Encoded protein: CASSLGGLASHSGNTIYF.

V is TRBV11-2 and J is TRBJ2-2; no clear D gene. The germline V gene encodes CDR1 SGHAT and CDR2 FQNNGV. CDR3 length: 16 residues. V was clipped by 5 bases and J by 6 bases, with 19 bases between them. CDR3 region: CASSLFSENLSGELFF. The CDR3 DNA reads TGTGCCAGCAGCCTCTTCTCGGAAAACCTTTCCGGGGAGCTGTTTTTT.

V and J are TRBV5-6 and TRBJ1-3; the D gene is possibly TRBD1 (5 bases). The CDR3 length is 16 residues. V lost 1 base to trimming and J lost 0 bases, with 11 bases between them. CDR1 is SGHDT, CDR2 YYEEEE, per germline. The CDR3 protein is CASSLLGADSGNTIYF. The CDR3 nucleotides are TGTGCCAGCAGCTTGTTAGGGGCTGACTCTGGAAACACCATATATTTT.

This clone was recorded only once. V usage is TRBV9 and J usage is TRBJ2-1; D is unresolved. The CDR3 extends over 15 amino acids. Trimming removed 0 bases at V and 9 bases at J, with 16 bases between. CDR1 is SGDLS and CDR2 is YYNGEE in the germline V gene. This chain's CDR3 is CASSVGGSLSVEQFF. The CDR3 coding sequence is TGTGCCAGCAGCGTAGGAGGCTCCCTCTCGGTTGAGCAGTTCTTC.